This T cell receptor beta chain was found in a study of OX40 agonist ivuxolimab in advanced cancers. Some clones are missing from TCRdb's copy, which holds only in-frame ones; the method was immunoSEQ multiplex PCR. The sample lists some 50,000 clones; 70% to 85% were seen once. Trimming removed 7 bases at V and 5 bases at J, with 18 bases between. The CDR3 has 15 amino acids. The germline CDR1 and CDR2 sequences are SNHLY and FYNNEI. The rearrangement uses TRBV2 and TRBJ1-5; possibly TRBD1 for D (5 bases). The specimen was CD4+ or CD8+ T cells sorted from blood, collected in a trial of the OX40 agonist ivuxolimab. This sequence originates from an adult with an advanced solid tumor such as melanoma, head and neck, liver or kidney cancer. The CDR3 bases are TGTGCCAGCACGAACACCCGAACAGGTTATCAGCCCCAGCATTTT. Its protein product is CASTNTRTGYQPQHF.